The text below deals with one TCR beta chain. Trimming left V 0 bases short and J 0 bases short, with 8 bases between. Germline lookup yields CDR1 ENHRY and CDR2 SYGVKD. The CDR3 has 15 amino acids. Per the authors' pipeline: Reference gene primers were amplified, and this amplification served to estimate nucleated cell counts. Produced via immunoSEQ multiplex PCR; TCRdb's table is partial and in-frame only. V, J and clone size are those of that table, while D and trimming were read from the DNA. The sample lists 65,000 to 75,000 clones, 75% to 95% occurring once. The sample is drawn from a study of blood T cell repertoires in COVID-19.

The specimen was peripheral blood. The chain is built from TRBV10-3 and TRBJ2-5, with no clear D. The source of this sequence is a human donor with active COVID-19. The donor label of this sample is uncertain. The chain's CDR3 is CAISESTLHQETQYF. The CDR3 DNA is TGTGCCATCAGTGAGTCGACTCTCCACCAAGAGACCCAGTACTTC.